These 8 T cell receptor beta chains originate from one sample sequenced in a study of T cell repertoires in cytomegalovirus infection. Their target antigens are unknown. Using its own MiXCR run on the reads, TCRdb lists one record per CDR3 protein. The sample consists of hundreds of thousands of distinct CDR3 sequences, 30% to 35% of them appearing once. The sample here was cultured CD8+ T cells from PBMCs, taken from culture after CMV antigen stimulation. These TCRs come from a human donor in good health (CMV status not recorded). Some clones in this sample may be carry-over from other donors' samples.

This clonotype was picked up one time. The chain links TRBV15 to TRBJ2-1; D is unresolved. Looked up from germline, CDR1 is LNHNV and CDR2 is YYDKDF (reference sequence). V gave up 5 bases and J gave up 0 bases, with 14 bases separating them. This CDR3 is 16 amino acids long. The CDR3 DNA sequence: TGTGCCACCAGCTTAACAACCATTCGCTCCTACAATGAGCAGTTCTTC. Amino acids: CATSLTTIRSYNEQFF.

The chain uses TRBV6-2 or TRBV6-3 and TRBJ2-7; D might be TRBD1 (6 bases). The CDR3 loop spans 17 amino acids. Germline CDR1 and CDR2: MNHEY and SVGEGT. Trimming took 2 bases from V and 9 from J, leaving 26 bases between them. The CDR3 sequence is CASSYNGRDIFFDGQYV. The CDR3 region has the DNA TGTGCCAGCAGTTACAACGGCAGGGACATTTTTTTCGATGGGCAGTACGTC.

This clonotype was picked up a small number of times. The chain recombines TRBV12-3 or TRBV12-4 with TRBJ2-7; 11 bases are shared with TRBD1. J gave up 2 bases and V 4 bases, and 7 bases lay outside the gene matches. The CDR3 covers 16 residues. CDR3 sequence: CASSYGLGQGAYEQYF. The CDR3 DNA sequence: TGTGCCAGCAGTTATGGACTGGGACAGGGGGCCTACGAGCAGTACTTC.

The chain links TRBV2 to TRBJ2-6, with unresolved D. The germline gives CDR1 SNHLY, CDR2 FYNNEI. V was clipped by 8 bases and J by 2 bases, with 4 bases between them. There are 12 residues in the CDR3. The CDR3 is CASLAGANVLTF. The CDR3 nucleotides are TGTGCCAGCCTAGCTGGGGCCAACGTCCTGACTTTC.

In regard to this clonotype: One end of the junction is discordant with germline, which a read error may explain. The chain recombines TRBV3-1 with TRBJ2-4; TRBD1 or TRBD2 may be the D gene (5 bases each). This CDR3 comprises 17 residues. Germline V lookup: CDR1 LGHDT, CDR2 YNNKEL (reference sequence). As DNA, the CDR3 is TGTGTCAGCAGCCCCATAGTAGGGGACGGTGCCGAAAACATTCAGTACTTC. This codes for CVSSPIVGDGAENIQYF.

The J gene is TRBJ1-2, the V gene TRBV20-1, with D hard to call. This CDR3 has 13 residues. Germline V CDR1 and CDR2: DFQATT, SNEGSKA (reference sequence). Trimming stripped 0 bases from V and 3 bases from J, with 8 bases between. CDR3 DNA sequence: TGCAGTGCTAGAGATCGCCGACACTATGGCTACACCTTC. Translating it yields CSARDRRHYGYTF.

This clonotype was observed a few times. The chain has TRBV29-1 and TRBJ2-5, with 14 bases matching TRBD2. The CDR3 consists of 17 residues. From germline, CDR1 is SQVTM and CDR2 ANQGSEA. Trimming at V came to 0 bases and at J to 5 bases, leaving 8 bases not matched to a gene. CDR3 loop: CSVEDPGLAGEVETQYF. In nucleotides, the CDR3 is TGCAGCGTTGAAGACCCGGGACTAGCGGGGGAGGTGGAGACCCAGTACTTC. Filled out from reference TRBV29-1 and TRBJ2-5, the complete variable domain reads SAVISQKPSRDICQRGTSLTIQCQVDSQVTMMFWYRQQPGQSLTLIATANQGSEATYESGFVIDKFPISRPNLTFSTLTVSNMSPEDSSIYLCSVEDPGLAGEVETQYFGPGTRLLVL.

The CDR3 coding sequence is TGTGCCAGCAGTTTGAGGAGGGTGGACCTTCTAACTAATGAAAAACTGTTTTTT. This translates into CASSLRRVDLLTNEKLFF. The chain recombines TRBV6-1 with TRBJ1-4, with no clear D. The CDR3 is 18 amino acids. V lost 5 bases to trimming and J lost 1 base, with 20 bases between them. Germline V gene sequence: CDR1 MNHNS, CDR2 SASEGT.